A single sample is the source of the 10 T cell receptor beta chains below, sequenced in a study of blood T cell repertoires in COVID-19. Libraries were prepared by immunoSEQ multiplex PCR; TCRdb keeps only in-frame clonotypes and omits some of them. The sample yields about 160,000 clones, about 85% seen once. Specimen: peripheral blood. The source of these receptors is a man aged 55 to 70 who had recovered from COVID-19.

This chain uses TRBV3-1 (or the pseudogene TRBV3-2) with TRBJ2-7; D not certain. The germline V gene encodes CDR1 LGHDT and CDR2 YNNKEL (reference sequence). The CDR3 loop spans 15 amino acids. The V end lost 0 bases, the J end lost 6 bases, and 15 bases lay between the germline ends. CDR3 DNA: TGTGCCAGCAGCCAAGAGGGCACGCCCTTCTCCGAGCAGTACTTC. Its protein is CASSQEGTPFSEQYF.

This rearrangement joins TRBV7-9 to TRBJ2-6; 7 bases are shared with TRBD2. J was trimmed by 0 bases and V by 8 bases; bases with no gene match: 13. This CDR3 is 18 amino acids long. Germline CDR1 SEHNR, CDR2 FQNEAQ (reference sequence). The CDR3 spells CASPPGVGGVSGANVLTF. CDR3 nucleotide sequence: TGTGCCAGCCCCCCGGGGGTTGGGGGGGTCTCTGGGGCCAACGTCCTGACTTTC.

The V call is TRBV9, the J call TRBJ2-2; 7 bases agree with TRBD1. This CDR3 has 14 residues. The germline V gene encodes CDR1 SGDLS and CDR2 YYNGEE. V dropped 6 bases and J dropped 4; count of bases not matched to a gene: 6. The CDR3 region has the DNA TGTGCCAGCATGAGGGACAGAAGCACCGGGGAGCTGTTTTTT. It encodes CASMRDRSTGELFF.

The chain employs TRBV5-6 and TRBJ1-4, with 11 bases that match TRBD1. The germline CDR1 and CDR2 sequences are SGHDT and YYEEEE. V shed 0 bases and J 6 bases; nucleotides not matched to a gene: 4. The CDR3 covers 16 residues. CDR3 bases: TGTGCCAGCAGCTTGGTAGGACAGGGGGCGGATGAAAAACTGTTTTTT. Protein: CASSLVGQGADEKLFF.

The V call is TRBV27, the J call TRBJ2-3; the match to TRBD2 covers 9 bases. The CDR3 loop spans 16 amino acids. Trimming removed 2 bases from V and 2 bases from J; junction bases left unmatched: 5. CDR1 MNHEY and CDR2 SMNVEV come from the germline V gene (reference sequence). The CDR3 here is CASSLSGGRDTDTQYF. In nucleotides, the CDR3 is TGTGCCAGCAGTTTAAGCGGGGGGAGAGACACAGATACGCAGTATTTT.

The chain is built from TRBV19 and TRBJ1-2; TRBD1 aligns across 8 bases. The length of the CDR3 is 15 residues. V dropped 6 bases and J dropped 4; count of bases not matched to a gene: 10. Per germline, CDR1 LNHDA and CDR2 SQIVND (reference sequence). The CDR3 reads CASRIPGQASYGYTF. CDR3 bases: TGTGCCAGTAGAATACCGGGACAGGCGTCCTATGGCTACACCTTC.

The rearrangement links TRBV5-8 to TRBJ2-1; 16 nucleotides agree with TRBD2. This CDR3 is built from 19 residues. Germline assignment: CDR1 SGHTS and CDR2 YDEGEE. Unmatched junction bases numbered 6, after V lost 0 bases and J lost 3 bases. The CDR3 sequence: CASSLAGLAGGPVYNEQFF. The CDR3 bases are TGTGCCAGCAGCTTGGCGGGACTAGCGGGGGGGCCCGTCTACAATGAGCAGTTCTTC. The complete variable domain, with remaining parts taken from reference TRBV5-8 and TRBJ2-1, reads EAGVTQSPTHLIKTRGQQATLRCSPISGHTSVYWYQQALGLGLQFLLWYDEGEERNRGNFPPRFSGRQFPNYSSELNVNALELEDSALYLCASSLAGLAGGPVYNEQFFGPGTRLTVL.

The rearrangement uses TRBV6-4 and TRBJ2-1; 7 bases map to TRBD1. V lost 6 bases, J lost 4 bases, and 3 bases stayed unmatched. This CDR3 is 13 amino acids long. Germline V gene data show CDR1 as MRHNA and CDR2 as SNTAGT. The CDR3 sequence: CASSRDRYNEQFF. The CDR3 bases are TGTGCCAGCAGCAGGGACAGATACAATGAGCAGTTCTTC.

CDR3 coding DNA: TGTGCCAGTAAGATAGCGGGGAGCTCCTACGAGCAGTACTTC. It is translated as CASKIAGSSYEQYF. The chain carries TRBV19 and TRBJ2-7; 8 nucleotides match TRBD2. The CDR3 consists of 14 residues. The trim removed 7 bases at V and 0 bases at J, leaving 5 bases unmatched. The V gene's germline CDR1 is LNHDA and CDR2 SQIVND (reference sequence).

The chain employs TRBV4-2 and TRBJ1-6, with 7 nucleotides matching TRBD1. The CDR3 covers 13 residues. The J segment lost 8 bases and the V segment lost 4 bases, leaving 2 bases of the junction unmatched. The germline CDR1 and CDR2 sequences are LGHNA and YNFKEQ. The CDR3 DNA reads TGTGCCAGCAGCCCCCAGGGGGATTCACCCCTCCACTTT. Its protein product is CASSPQGDSPLHF.